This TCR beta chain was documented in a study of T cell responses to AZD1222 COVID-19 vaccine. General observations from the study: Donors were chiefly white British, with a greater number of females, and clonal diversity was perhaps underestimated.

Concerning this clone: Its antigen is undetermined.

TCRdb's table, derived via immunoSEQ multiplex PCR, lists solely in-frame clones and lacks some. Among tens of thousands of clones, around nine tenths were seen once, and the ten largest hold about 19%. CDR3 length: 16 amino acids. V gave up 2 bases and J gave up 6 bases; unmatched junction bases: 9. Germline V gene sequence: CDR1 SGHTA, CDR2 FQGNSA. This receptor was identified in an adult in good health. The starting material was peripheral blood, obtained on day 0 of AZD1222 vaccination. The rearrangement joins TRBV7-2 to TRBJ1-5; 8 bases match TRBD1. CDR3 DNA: TGTGCCAGCAGCTTATGGGCAGGGGGCACGAGTCAGCCCCAGCATTTT. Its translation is CASSLWAGGTSQPQHF.